Presented here are 26 T cell receptor beta chains from one specimen sequenced in a study of identical twins. MiXCR was run by TCRdb on the 5' RACE reads, yielding one entry per CDR3 protein. The sample records 690,000 or so distinct CDR3 sequences, around 8.3% being singletons. These same data were also listed under a study on yellow fever vaccine responses in identical twins.

The sample comprised PBMCs. The receptor set was obtained from a woman between 18 and 29 years old in good health.

The chain joins TRBV12-3 or TRBV12-4 to TRBJ2-1; tentatively, D is TRBD2 (6 bases). Trimming cost V 7 bases and J 5 bases, with 18 bases left between them. The CDR3 has 15 amino acids. CDR3 region: CASTPGRGSDNEQFF. CDR3 nucleotides: TGTGCCAGCACCCCAGGTCGGGGGTCGGACAATGAGCAGTTCTTC.

Ten or more counts support this clonotype. This chain links TRBV12-3 or TRBV12-4 with TRBJ2-2; D is perhaps TRBD1 or TRBD2 (5 bases each). V dropped 6 bases and J dropped 5 bases, with 10 bases sitting between them. This CDR3 region has 13 residues. The CDR3 reads CASSLGVTGELFF. CDR3 DNA: TGTGCCAGCAGCCTGGGGGTGACCGGGGAGCTGTTTTTT.

This clonotype came up many times. This sequence joins TRBV7-9 and TRBJ1-1; D is undetermined. The CDR3 has 12 amino acids. From germline, CDR1 is SEHNR and CDR2 FQNEAQ (reference sequence). Between the trimmed V and J ends, which lost 4 bases and 6 bases, there was a span of 9 bases. Here the CDR3 reads CASSYSGPEAFF. Written as DNA, the CDR3 is TGTGCCAGCAGCTACTCCGGGCCTGAAGCTTTCTTT. Full variable domain (outside the CDR3, taken from reference TRBV7-9 and TRBJ1-1): DTGVSQNPRHKITKRGQNVTFRCDPISEHNRLYWYRQTLGQGPEFLTYFQNEAQLEKSRLLSDRFSAERPKGSFSTLEIQRTEQGDSAMYLCASSYSGPEAFFGQGTRLTVV.

The chain recombines TRBV18 with TRBJ2-2; D is perhaps TRBD1 (5 bases). Trimming pared 2 bases from V and 2 bases from J, leaving 15 bases between. The CDR3 runs 17 residues. Germline CDR1 KGHSH, CDR2 LQKENI. The CDR3 bases are TGTGCCAGCTCACCAAAGGGGCACCTGTTAAACACCGGGGAGCTGTTTTTT. Encoded protein: CASSPKGHLLNTGELFF.

Points on this clonotype: Germline and junction disagree at one end, which may indicate a read error. This chain connects TRBV5-1 to TRBJ2-2, with TRBD2 matching 7 bases. The CDR3 totals 15 residues. Looked up from germline, CDR1 is SGHRS and CDR2 is YFSETQ. In DNA, the CDR3 is TGCGCCAGCAGCTCGTCCGGGACTAACAGCGGGGAGCTGTTTTTT. Its translation: CASSSSGTNSGELFF. The full variable domain, in which reference TRBV5-1 and TRBJ2-2 provide the parts outside the CDR3, is KAGVTQTPRYLIKTRGQQVTLSCSPISGHRSVSWYQQTPGQGLQFLFEYFSETQRNKGNFPGRFSGRQFSNSRSEMNVSTLELGDSALYLCASSSSGTNSGELFFGEGSRLTVL.

This clonotype has just a few counts. The rearrangement uses TRBV6-2 or TRBV6-3 and TRBJ2-7, with D uncertain. The length of the CDR3 is 13 residues. Germline V CDR1 and CDR2: MNHEY, SVGEGT. V was trimmed by 2 bases and J by 3 bases, leaving 8 bases between them. This CDR3 is CASSYGDFYEQYF. For the CDR3, the DNA is TGTGCCAGCAGTTACGGCGACTTCTACGAGCAGTACTTC.

This clonotype has at least ten counts. This chain joins TRBV28 and TRBJ2-7; D is unclear. This CDR3 comprises 15 residues. Germline V gene sequence: CDR1 MDHEN, CDR2 SYDVKM. Trimming pared 2 bases from V and 5 bases from J, leaving 16 bases between. The CDR3 is CASSLGPGSRHEQYF. The CDR3 DNA sequence: TGTGCCAGCAGTTTAGGGCCGGGTAGCCGTCACGAGCAGTACTTC.

This clonotype was recorded many times. The chain carries TRBV20-1 and TRBJ2-1; TRBD1 aligns across 8 bases. The trim removed 4 bases at V and 9 bases at J, leaving 11 bases unmatched. Germline V gene sequence: CDR1 DFQATT, CDR2 SNEGSKA (reference sequence). The CDR3 sequence is 14 residues long. CDR3 sequence reads: CSANQDRDLGEQFF. CDR3 DNA sequence: TGCAGTGCTAACCAGGACAGGGATTTGGGTGAGCAGTTCTTC.

This clonotype was recorded many times. The V gene is TRBV7-9, the J gene TRBJ2-7, with D possibly being TRBD2 (5 bases). The V end was cut by 1 base, the J end by 5 bases, with 9 bases between. This CDR3 region has 13 residues. Germline V gene sequence: CDR1 SEHNR, CDR2 FQNEAQ (reference sequence). The CDR3 DNA is TGTGCCAGCAGCTTAGGGCCCGGGGACGAGCAGTACTTC. It encodes CASSLGPGDEQYF.

The count of this clonotype is one. The chain employs TRBV29-1 and TRBJ2-5, with 8 bases matching TRBD1. In germline, CDR1 is SQVTM, CDR2 ANQGSEA. V lost 7 bases and J lost 0; bases outside the gene matches: 4. The CDR3 runs to 13 residues. The CDR3 region has the DNA TGCAGCGCCCCGGGACAGGACCAAGAGACCCAGTACTTC. It translates to CSAPGQDQETQYF.

This clonotype has a handful of counts. The chain employs TRBV20-1 and TRBJ2-7; TRBD2 agrees at 7 bases. Germline assignment: CDR1 DFQATT and CDR2 SNEGSKA (reference sequence). This CDR3 region has 12 residues. The J segment lost 9 bases and the V segment lost 4 bases, leaving 9 bases of the junction unmatched. The CDR3 is CSANFLAVLQYF. The CDR3 DNA follows: TGCAGTGCTAATTTCCTAGCGGTTTTGCAGTACTTC.

This clonotype has a handful of counts. This chain links TRBV28 with TRBJ1-2; a possible D gene is TRBD1 (5 bases). Germline CDR1 reads MDHEN; CDR2 reads SYDVKM. V dropped 6 bases and J dropped 10 bases, with 18 bases sitting between them. This CDR3 is built from 13 residues. CDR3: CASRQTVRLLYTF. CDR3 in DNA: TGTGCCAGCAGGCAGACAGTCCGTCTTCTCTACACCTTC.

This clonotype has just a few counts. The CDR3 here is CASTRLGAAYNEQFF. The CDR3 DNA follows: TGTGCCAGCACCAGGCTAGGGGCGGCCTACAATGAGCAGTTCTTC. The chain employs TRBV27 and TRBJ2-1; D is perhaps TRBD1 (5 bases). The V end lost 7 bases, the J end lost 2 bases, and 15 bases lay between the germline ends. Germline V gives CDR1 MNHEY, CDR2 SMNVEV (reference sequence). This CDR3 region has 15 residues.

In its sample, this clonotype was seen a few times. The chain recombines TRBV11-2 with TRBJ2-3; D remains unclear. CDR1 SGHAT and CDR2 FQNNGV come from the germline V gene. CDR3 length: 13 residues. V lost 1 base, J lost 5 bases, and 7 bases lay in between. The CDR3 bases are TGTGCCAGCAGCTTAGGTCTTCAAGATACGCAGTATTTT. It is translated as CASSLGLQDTQYF. The full variable domain, with the rest looked up from reference TRBV11-2 and TRBJ2-3, is EAGVAQSPRYKIIEKRQSVAFWCNPISGHATLYWYQQILGQGPKLLIQFQNNGVVDDSQLPKDRFSAERLKGVDSTLKIQPAKLEDSAVYLCASSLGLQDTQYFGPGTRLTVL.

This clonotype has only a few counts. J is TRBJ2-7 and V is TRBV28; D may correspond to TRBD1 or TRBD2 (6 bases each). The V gene's germline CDR1 is MDHEN and CDR2 SYDVKM. Trimming left V 8 bases short and J 2 bases short, with 16 bases between. This CDR3 is 14 amino acids long. CDR3 coding DNA: TGTGCCAGCTCTAAGGGGGGCTCCCCCTACGAGCAGTACTTC. Protein product: CASSKGGSPYEQYF.

The chain recombines TRBV5-6 with TRBJ2-7, with D tentatively TRBD2 (6 bases). CDR1 SGHDT and CDR2 YYEEEE come from the germline V gene. V was pared by 2 bases and J by 4 bases, with 19 bases between. This CDR3 is 16 amino acids long. The CDR3 protein is CASSLISGTEGYEQYF. The CDR3 nucleotides are TGTGCCAGCAGCTTAATTTCCGGGACGGAGGGTTACGAGCAGTACTTC.

The chain uses TRBV3-1 and TRBJ2-7; 8 bases map to TRBD2. CDR1 and CDR2 from the germline V gene are LGHDT and YNNKEL (reference sequence). J gave up 6 bases and V 1 base, and 17 bases lay outside the gene matches. This CDR3 is built from 18 residues. DNA of the CDR3: TGTGCCAGCAGCCAAGGGGCTAGCGGGCACCGCCGGGAGATCGAGCAGTACTTC. Translation: CASSQGASGHRREIEQYF.

This clonotype was seen only a few times. V is TRBV9 and J is TRBJ2-3; D may be TRBD2 (6 bases). Germline-derived CDR1 and CDR2 are SGDLS and YYNGEE. V was pared by 3 bases and J by 4 bases, with 15 bases between. The CDR3 covers 15 residues. The CDR3 DNA is TGTGCCAGCAGCGCTCGGGACTGGCCACCAGATACGCAGTATTTT. The encoded protein is CASSARDWPPDTQYF.

This clonotype was counted a few times. V and J are TRBV7-2 and TRBJ1-1; D not certain. This CDR3 has 15 residues. The ends were cut back, 1 base at V and 1 base at J, with 10 bases in the middle. CDR1 is SGHTA, CDR2 FQGNSA, per germline. This CDR3 is CASSLDRAGNTEAFF. The CDR3, as DNA: TGTGCCAGCAGCTTAGATCGGGCGGGGAACACTGAAGCTTTCTTT.

This clonotype has a handful of counts. The V gene is TRBV5-1, the J gene TRBJ2-2; D gene uncertain. The V gene's germline CDR1 is SGHRS and CDR2 YFSETQ. The CDR3 totals 13 residues. Trimming stripped 5 bases from V and 1 base from J, with 6 bases between. CDR3 residues: CASRVENTGELFF. For the CDR3, the DNA is TGCGCCAGCAGAGTCGAGAACACCGGGGAGCTGTTTTTT.

Turning to this clonotype: Mismatch with germline at one junction end may stem from a read error. The chain is built from TRBV7-9 and TRBJ1-1; tentative D call: TRBD1 (5 bases). The germline V gene has CDR1 SEHNR and CDR2 FQNEAQ (reference sequence). This CDR3 is 15 amino acids long. CDR3 in DNA: TGTGCCAGCAGCTCTTTGGGACCCCCGAACACTGAAGTTTTCTTT. This sequence encodes CASSSLGPPNTEVFF.

This chain links TRBV7-9 with TRBJ2-5; D unclear. Trimming pared 1 base from V and 1 base from J, leaving 13 bases between. Germline CDR1 SEHNR, CDR2 FQNEAQ (reference sequence). CDR3 length: 16 amino acids. The CDR3 loop is CASSLDVDNFQETQYF. The CDR3 DNA follows: TGTGCCAGCAGCTTAGATGTGGATAACTTCCAAGAGACCCAGTACTTC.

The CDR3 is CSALGGLGGNTIYF. The CDR3 region has the DNA TGCAGTGCTCTCGGGGGGTTAGGTGGAAACACCATATATTTT. The J gene is TRBJ1-3, the V gene TRBV20-1, with D tentatively TRBD1 (5 bases). CDR3 length: 14 amino acids. The ends were cut back, 5 bases at V and 3 bases at J, with 14 bases in the middle. From germline, CDR1 is DFQATT and CDR2 SNEGSKA (reference sequence).

The chain links TRBV19 to TRBJ2-2, with 7 nucleotides matching TRBD1. Germline V gene lookup returns CDR1 LNHDA and CDR2 SQIVND (reference sequence). The CDR3 totals 16 residues. V lost 4 bases and J lost 1; bases outside the gene matches: 6. DNA of the CDR3: TGTGCCAGTAGTAAAATCCGGACAGGGAACACCGGGGAGCTGTTTTTT. Protein sequence: CASSKIRTGNTGELFF.

The chain links TRBV20-1 to TRBJ1-3; D is unclear. The CDR3 spans 14 residues. V was shortened by 5 bases and J by 0 bases, with 11 bases between the two germline ends. Germline CDR1 reads DFQATT; CDR2 reads SNEGSKA (reference sequence). Written as DNA, the CDR3 is TGCAGTGCTCTTCAAAGAAACTCTGGAAACACCATATATTTT. It is translated as CSALQRNSGNTIYF.

This clonotype was detected only a few times. The V call is TRBV5-1, the J call TRBJ2-1; D is unclear. In germline, CDR1 is SGHRS, CDR2 YFSETQ. The CDR3 runs 16 residues. The V end was cut by 4 bases, the J end by 0 bases, with 14 bases between. The CDR3 region has the DNA TGCGCCAGCAGCCCGCACAGCCCTAGCTCCTACAATGAGCAGTTCTTC. Translating it yields CASSPHSPSSYNEQFF.